These 4 T cell receptor beta chains were all obtained from the same sample, sequenced in a study of cytomegalovirus exposure and HLA in healthy donors. Primers: 60 Vbeta forward and 13 Jbeta reverse. The assay was immunoSEQ multiplex PCR, and TCRdb's table has in-frame clones only and misses some. The sample records 100,000 to 150,000 clones, 17% being singletons. The sequenced sample consisted of PBMCs. The receptor set was obtained from a female donor in good health and CMV-seropositive.

V usage is TRBV9 and J usage is TRBJ1-2; TRBD1 might be the D (5 bases). The V end lost 0 bases, the J end lost 4 bases, and 13 bases lay between the germline ends. CDR3 size: 15 residues. Looked up from germline, CDR1 is SGDLS and CDR2 is YYNGEE. The CDR3 here is CASSVAGGGGYGYTF. The CDR3 nucleotides are TGTGCCAGCAGCGTAGCGGGTGGGGGGGGCTATGGCTACACCTTC.

CDR3 in amino acids: CASRTTGDMDFSNQPQHF. The CDR3 region has the DNA TGTGCCAGCAGAACGACAGGGGATATGGATTTTAGCAATCAGCCCCAGCATTTT. The chain links TRBV28 to TRBJ1-5; TRBD1 agrees at 8 bases. Germline-derived CDR1 and CDR2 are MDHEN and SYDVKM. J gave up 0 bases and V 6 bases, and 13 bases lay outside the gene matches. CDR3 length: 18 residues.

In DNA, the CDR3 is TGTGCCAGCAGCTTAGTAGGGACAGGGTCGAGCTACACCTTC. Translated, it gives CASSLVGTGSSYTF. The chain has TRBV7-2 and TRBJ1-2, with 9 bases matching TRBD1. V shed 1 base and J 9 bases; nucleotides not matched to a gene: 6. There are 14 residues in the CDR3. Germline assignment: CDR1 SGHTA and CDR2 FQGNSA.

This clone was found a few times. This rearrangement joins TRBV5-1 to TRBJ2-3, with 10 nucleotides matching TRBD1. This CDR3 region has 17 residues. V dropped 0 bases and J dropped 6; count of bases not matched to a gene: 10. CDR1 and CDR2 (germline): SGHRS, YFSETQ. The CDR3 sequence: CASSLGDRGTDWDTQYF. Written as DNA, the CDR3 is TGCGCCAGCAGCTTGGGGGACAGGGGCACAGACTGGGATACGCAGTATTTT. The whole variable domain, filled in from reference TRBV5-1 and TRBJ2-3, reads KAGVTQTPRYLIKTRGQQVTLSCSPISGHRSVSWYQQTPGQGLQFLFEYFSETQRNKGNFPGRFSGRQFSNSRSEMNVSTLELGDSALYLCASSLGDRGTDWDTQYFGPGTRLTVL.